This T cell receptor beta chain stems from a study of blood T cell repertoires in COVID-19. As for the study in general: The cDNA or gDNA used as material had been derived from T cells, B-cell-depleted T cells, or PBMCs.

Data came from immunoSEQ multiplex PCR; TCRdb stores just in-frame clones and leaves some out. The table shows 400,000 to 550,000 clones, with 70% to 90% occurring only once. J was trimmed by 5 bases and V by 2 bases; bases with no gene match: 10. Germline CDR1 SGHAT, CDR2 FQNNGV. The CDR3 totals 17 residues. What was sequenced was PBMCs or T cells enriched from blood (not recorded which). The V gene is TRBV11-2, the J gene TRBJ2-2, with 8 bases lining up with TRBD2. The TCR sequence derives from a woman younger than 35 with acute COVID-19. The CDR3 loop reads CASSLTSGIRYTGELFF. The CDR3 nucleotides read TGTGCCAGCAGCTTAACTAGCGGCATAAGGTATACCGGGGAGCTGTTTTTT.